This T cell receptor (beta chain) emerged from a study of blood T cell repertoires in COVID-19. Study overall: Samples of COVID-19 (acute and convalescent) were obtained from the United States, Italy and Spain. In each case, the material was cDNA or gDNA derived from T cells, B-cell-depleted T cells, or PBMCs.

Authors' analysis steps: Reference gene primers were amplified, and this amplification served to estimate nucleated cell counts. The assay was immunoSEQ multiplex PCR, and TCRdb's table has in-frame clones only and misses some. The V and J calls and clone size are taken from that table; D and trimming were inferred from the DNA. The data show about 240,000 clones, 87% seen once. The sample was peripheral blood. The source is a man aged 55 to 70 who had recovered from COVID-19.

CDR3 coding DNA: TGTGCCAGCAGCTTAGGTCAGGGGTCAGCCGAGCAGTACGTC. It translates to CASSLGQGSAEQYV. The V gene is TRBV7-9, the J gene TRBJ2-7; perhaps TRBD1 as D (6 bases). V was cut by 1 base and J by 6 bases, with 13 bases left in between. This CDR3 contains 14 residues. Germline CDR1 is SEHNR and CDR2 is FQNEAQ (reference sequence).